The table lists the clone carrying this TCR beta chain with a few counts. The antigen is unknown. TCRdb ran MiXCR on the multiplex PCR reads and lists one entry per CDR3 protein. The sample includes 120,000 to 150,000 distinct CDR3 sequences, about 31% of them seen just once. This sample stems from a study of breast tumors, draining lymph nodes, adjacent tissues. CDR3 size: 18 residues. V lost 5 bases to trimming and J lost 0 bases; unmatched junction nucleotides: 15. The germline gives CDR1 SEHNR, CDR2 FQNEAQ (reference sequence). Axillary draining lymph nodes of breast cancer patients supplied the node samples. Whole-study results and caveats: Data fit most tumor T cells coming from lymph node, expanding in tumor. Luminal-like breast cancer showed significantly higher tumor–nontumor repertoire similarity than basal-like. Tumor TCR diversity was below lymph nodes but above nontumor tissue. That most tumor T cells come from lymph nodes remained unproven.

The sequence was collected from a female donor with breast cancer. Some clones in this sample may be carry-over from other donors' samples. This rearrangement joins TRBV7-9 to TRBJ1-1, with 7 positions matching TRBD1. The sequencing input was axillary lymph node tissue. The CDR3 sequence: CASSRGRGSTPMNTEAFF. The CDR3 DNA reads TGTGCCAGCAGCAGGGGCAGGGGGTCAACACCTATGAACACTGAAGCTTTCTTT.